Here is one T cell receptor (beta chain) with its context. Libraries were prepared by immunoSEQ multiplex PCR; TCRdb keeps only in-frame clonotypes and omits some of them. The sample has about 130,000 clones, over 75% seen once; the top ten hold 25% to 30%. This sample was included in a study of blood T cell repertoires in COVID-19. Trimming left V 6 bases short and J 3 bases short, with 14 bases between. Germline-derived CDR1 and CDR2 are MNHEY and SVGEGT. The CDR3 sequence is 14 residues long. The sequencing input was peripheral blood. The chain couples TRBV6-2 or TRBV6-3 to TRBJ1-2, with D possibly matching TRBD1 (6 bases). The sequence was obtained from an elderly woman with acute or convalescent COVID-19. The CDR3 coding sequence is TGTGCCAGCAGCCTATTACAGGGCGACTATGGCTACACCTTC. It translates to CASSLLQGDYGYTF.